This T cell receptor (beta chain) was sequenced for a study of blood T cell repertoires in COVID-19. The wider study: Sample material is recorded as cDNA or gDNA derived from T cells, B-cell-depleted T cells, or PBMCs.

In the original analysis: Amplification of reference gene primers was used by the study to estimate nucleated cell counts. Clones were sequenced by immunoSEQ multiplex PCR, and TCRdb holds only the in-frame ones, with some missing. Clone size and V and J calls were adopted from that table, with D and trimming inferred from the DNA. The sample lists nearly 45,000 clones; approximately 87% were seen once. The CDR3 contains 14 residues. The germline V gene has CDR1 SGHNT and CDR2 YYREEE (reference sequence). V lost 4 bases and J lost 2; bases outside the gene matches: 3. The V gene is TRBV5-4, the J gene TRBJ2-5; 9 positions match TRBD1. Sequencing input: peripheral blood. This clonotype was sampled from a man aged 35 to 55 with COVID-19, enrolled during active disease. In DNA, the CDR3 is TGTGCCAGCAGCCCCGGGACAGGGCAAGAGACCCAGTACTTC. Its protein product is CASSPGTGQETQYF.